The 3 T cell receptor beta chains listed next were all sequenced from one sample in a study of blood T cell repertoires in COVID-19. Sequenced by immunoSEQ multiplex PCR; TCRdb stores in-frame clones only, minus some. Of 200,000 or so clones detected, less than 90% appear once; the ten largest clones hold roughly 10%. Sequencing used peripheral blood. All receptors come from a woman at least 80 years old with COVID-19, enrolled during active disease.

This clone turned up a few times. V usage is TRBV11-1 and J usage is TRBJ1-1, with a weak D call TRBD1 (5 bases). This CDR3 is 13 amino acids long. Germline CDR1 SGHAT, CDR2 FQDESV (reference sequence). V was shortened by 5 bases and J by 2 bases, with 9 bases between the two germline ends. CDR3: CASSRQTNTEAFF. CDR3 in DNA: TGTGCCAGCAGCCGACAGACCAACACTGAAGCTTTCTTT.

As regards this clone: At the DNA level, this CDR3 is encoded by other sequences in the same sample as well. The chain uses TRBV5-4 and TRBJ2-3; 14 nucleotides agree with TRBD2. The CDR3 is 16 residues long. The ends lost 2 bases at V and 6 bases at J; junction bases unmatched: 5. Germline CDR1 and CDR2: SGHNT and YYREEE (reference sequence). CDR3 protein: CASSFPGLAGEDTQYF. In nucleotides, the CDR3 is TGTGCCAGCAGCTTCCCGGGACTAGCGGGGGAGGATACGCAGTATTTT.

This clone is a singleton in its sample. The J gene is TRBJ2-1, the V gene TRBV4-2; TRBD1 matches at 8 bases. Germline V gene data show CDR1 as LGHNA and CDR2 as YNFKEQ. The CDR3 is made up of 18 amino acids. V lost 0 bases to trimming and J lost 4 bases; unmatched junction nucleotides: 11. The CDR3 reads CASSQDAKGQAAYNEQFF. The CDR3 DNA follows: TGTGCCAGCAGCCAAGATGCAAAGGGACAGGCCGCGTACAATGAGCAGTTCTTC.